The text below deals with one T cell receptor beta chain. This sample was included in a study of cytomegalovirus exposure and HLA in healthy donors. The protocol was immunoSEQ multiplex PCR, while the TCRdb copy is restricted to in-frame clones and leaves out a portion. The table lists over 200,000 clones, 70% to 90% of them singletons. Germline CDR1 MNHNY, CDR2 SVGAGI (reference sequence). The CDR3 runs 12 residues. Between the trimmed V and J ends, which lost 6 bases and 6 bases, there was a span of 11 bases. Material: PBMCs. The rearrangement links TRBV6-6 to TRBJ1-1; tentative D call: TRBD1 (6 bases). The source is a woman younger than 35 in good health and CMV-seronegative. The CDR3 region has the DNA TGTGCCAGCAGCCTTGGGGGCCCTGAAGCTTTCTTT. Translation: CASSLGGPEAFF.